These 15 T cell receptor beta chains were all obtained from the same sample, sequenced in a study of T cells after yellow fever vaccination (dated by TCRdb to between 2018 and 2020). The method was 5' RACE. Sequencing used an Illumina NovaSeq 6000. TCRdb reprocessing: public reads trimmed at Q25 with fastp, clones called with MiXCR, in-frame beta chains kept. Every entry covers one CDR3 protein and lists the most common genes and DNA from its rows. The sample table lists fewer than 100,000 distinct CDR3 sequences, approximately 6.3% of them with a count of one. About 40% of the sample is in the top ten clones. The meaning of the sample's treatment or condition label: live attenuated yellow fever vaccine strain. The sequencing used CD8+ T cells sorted from PBMCs, collected 10 days after the yellow fever booster vaccination. Receptors were obtained from a man between 18 and 35 years old who received the YFV17D yellow fever vaccine.

This clonotype occurred a few times. The V and J genes are TRBV6-5 and TRBJ2-1, with D possibly TRBD1 on 5 matching bases. Trimming shortened V by 2 bases and J by 12 bases, and 11 bases separated the two germline ends. CDR3 length: 12 amino acids. The V gene's germline CDR1 is MNHEY and CDR2 SVGAGI. CDR3 region: CASSYGADRQFF. CDR3 nucleotide sequence: TGTGCCAGCAGTTACGGGGCAGATAGGCAGTTCTTC.

This clonotype has ten or more counts. The CDR3 DNA reads TGTGCCAGCAGCTCCATTCCCGGGACTGTCTACTACAATGAGCAGTTCTTC. Protein sequence: CASSSIPGTVYYNEQFF. J is TRBJ2-1 and V is TRBV7-2, with D perhaps matching TRBD2 (6 bases). This CDR3 has 17 residues. V was shortened by 4 bases and J by 3 bases, with 19 bases between the two germline ends. Germline assignment: CDR1 SGHTA and CDR2 FQGNSA.

This clonotype was observed at least ten times. The gene calls are TRBV15 and TRBJ2-1, with 8 bases identical to TRBD2. Looked up from germline, CDR1 is LNHNV and CDR2 is YYDKDF (reference sequence). Unmatched junction bases numbered 7, after V lost 4 bases and J lost 2 bases. The CDR3 sequence is 16 residues long. The DNA for the CDR3 is TGTGCCACCAGCATCGTTTCACTAGCGGCCTACAATGAGCAGTTCTTC. This encodes CATSIVSLAAYNEQFF.

This clonotype has a count of ten or more. The chain carries TRBV7-2 and TRBJ2-7, with D hard to call. The CDR3 length is 13 residues. The ends were cut back, 2 bases at V and 3 bases at J, with 8 bases in the middle. The germline V gene encodes CDR1 SGHTA and CDR2 FQGNSA. The CDR3 sequence is CASSLSPYYEQYV. The DNA of the CDR3 is TGTGCCAGCAGCTTAAGCCCCTACTACGAGCAGTACGTC.

Many counts were recorded for this clonotype. The chain has TRBV4-1 and TRBJ2-5, with D possibly matching TRBD1 (5 bases). In germline, CDR1 is MGHRA, CDR2 YSYEKL. CDR3 size: 15 residues. Trimming removed 3 bases from V and 1 base from J, with 12 bases in between. CDR3 sequence reads: CASSHLVGAQETQYF. The CDR3 DNA is TGCGCCAGCAGCCATCTGGTAGGGGCCCAAGAGACCCAGTACTTC.

This rearrangement joins TRBV18 to TRBJ1-5; D call uncertain. Germline V gene sequence: CDR1 KGHSH, CDR2 LQKENI. This CDR3 has 13 amino acids. V was shortened by 4 bases and J by 11 bases, with 15 bases between the two germline ends. CDR3 sequence: CASSRSPSAAQHF. Written as DNA, the CDR3 is TGTGCCAGCTCACGAAGCCCTTCGGCAGCCCAGCATTTT.

This clonotype has a handful of counts. This chain links TRBV7-6 with TRBJ1-1; the match to TRBD1 covers 10 bases. The CDR3 is made up of 16 amino acids. Germline loops: CDR1 SGHVS, CDR2 FNYEAQ. V shed 3 bases and J 3 bases; nucleotides not matched to a gene: 7. The CDR3 DNA sequence: TGTGCCAGCAGCTTCCCGGGGACAGGGGAATACACTGAAGCTTTCTTT. Translation: CASSFPGTGEYTEAFF. The full variable domain, completed using reference TRBV7-6 and TRBJ1-1, is GAGVSQSPRYKVTKRGQDVALRCDPISGHVSLYWYRQALGQGPEFLTYFNYEAQQDKSGLPNDRFSAERPEGSISTLTIQRTEQRDSAMYRCASSFPGTGEYTEAFFGQGTRLTVV.

The table lists this clonotype with a few counts. The chain combines TRBV5-1 with TRBJ2-6; no definite D call. This CDR3 has 14 amino acids. V dropped 1 base and J dropped 3 bases, with 5 bases sitting between them. Germline CDR1 SGHRS, CDR2 YFSETQ. CDR3 in amino acids: CASSLYGGANVLTF. The CDR3 bases are TGCGCCAGCAGCTTGTACGGTGGGGCCAACGTCCTGACTTTC. Variable domain in full (rest from reference TRBV5-1 and TRBJ2-6): KAGVTQTPRYLIKTRGQQVTLSCSPISGHRSVSWYQQTPGQGLQFLFEYFSETQRNKGNFPGRFSGRQFSNSRSEMNVSTLELGDSALYLCASSLYGGANVLTFGAGSRLTVL.

This chain links TRBV4-1 with TRBJ1-1; 9 nucleotides agree with TRBD1. The CDR3 has 17 residues. CDR1 is MGHRA and CDR2 is YSYEKL in the germline V gene. The trim removed 3 bases at V and 2 bases at J, leaving 10 bases unmatched. CDR3 sequence (DNA): TGCGCCAGCAGCCAGGGACAGGGAGGGGAAATTAACACTGAAGCTTTCTTT. Translating gives CASSQGQGGEINTEAFF.

This clonotype was seen many times. The chain carries TRBV20-1 and TRBJ2-3; D not certain. The CDR3 has 16 amino acids. Deletions cut 0 bases from V and 2 bases from J, with 15 bases between. Per the germline V gene, CDR1 is DFQATT and CDR2 is SNEGSKA (reference sequence). The DNA of the CDR3 is TGCAGTGCTAGAGATCAAGACACTCCGATCACAGATACGCAGTATTTT. Translated: CSARDQDTPITDTQYF.

This clonotype was picked up a small number of times. J is TRBJ2-3 and V is TRBV10-2; D call uncertain. Trimming left V 10 bases short and J 7 bases short, with 9 bases between. The length of the CDR3 is 10 residues. CDR1 WSHSY and CDR2 SAAADI come from the germline V gene. This CDR3 is CATRQNTQYF. CDR3 bases: TGCGCCACCAGACAAAATACGCAGTATTTT.

This clonotype showed up many times. The chain employs TRBV5-4 and TRBJ1-1; D is possibly TRBD1 (6 bases). This CDR3 has 16 residues. The V gene's germline CDR1 is SGHNT and CDR2 YYREEE (reference sequence). The V end was cut by 5 bases, the J end by 1 base, with 18 bases between. This chain's CDR3 is CASRRIGGQKNTEAFF. The DNA for the CDR3 is TGTGCCAGCAGGCGCATAGGGGGACAAAAGAACACTGAAGCTTTCTTT.

Ten or more counts support this clonotype. The chain recombines TRBV3-1 with TRBJ2-1, with 14 nucleotides matching TRBD2. The germline gives CDR1 LGHDT, CDR2 YNNKEL (reference sequence). V lost 1 base to trimming and J lost 8 bases; unmatched junction nucleotides: 7. The CDR3 has 17 amino acids. The CDR3 region has the DNA TGTGCCAGCAGCCAAGGGTCCGGGACTAGCGGGGGATATGAGCAGTTCTTC. It encodes CASSQGSGTSGGYEQFF.

This clonotype was seen more than once but under ten times. This chain uses TRBV5-6 with TRBJ2-7, with D maybe TRBD2 (6 bases). V lost 4 bases, J lost 3 bases, and 11 bases lay in between. The germline gives CDR1 SGHDT, CDR2 YYEEEE. The CDR3 spans 13 residues. Written as DNA, the CDR3 is TGTGCCAGCAGCGCGGGACCGATCTACGAGCAGTACGTC. Translating it yields CASSAGPIYEQYV.

This clonotype has only a few counts. This chain connects TRBV7-2 to TRBJ1-5; tentative D call: TRBD1 (5 bases). This CDR3 is built from 15 residues. The germline V and J ends were trimmed by 2 bases and 4 bases, with 12 bases remaining between them. Germline CDR1 SGHTA, CDR2 FQGNSA. CDR3 region: CASSLLGDWNQPQHF. The CDR3, as DNA: TGTGCCAGCAGCTTACTGGGGGACTGGAATCAGCCCCAGCATTTT.